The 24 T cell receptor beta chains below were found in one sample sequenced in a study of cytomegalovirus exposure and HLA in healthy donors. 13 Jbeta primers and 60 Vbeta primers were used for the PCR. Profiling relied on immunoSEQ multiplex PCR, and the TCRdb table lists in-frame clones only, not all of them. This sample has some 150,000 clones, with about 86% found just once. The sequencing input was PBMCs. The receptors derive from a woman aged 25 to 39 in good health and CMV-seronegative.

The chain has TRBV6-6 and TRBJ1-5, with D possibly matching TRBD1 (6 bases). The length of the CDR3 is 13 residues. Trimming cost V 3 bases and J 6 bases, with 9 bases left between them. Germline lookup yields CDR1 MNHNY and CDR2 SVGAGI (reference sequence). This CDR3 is CASSYTGIQPQHF. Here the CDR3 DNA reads TGTGCCAGCAGTTATACAGGGATTCAGCCCCAGCATTTT.

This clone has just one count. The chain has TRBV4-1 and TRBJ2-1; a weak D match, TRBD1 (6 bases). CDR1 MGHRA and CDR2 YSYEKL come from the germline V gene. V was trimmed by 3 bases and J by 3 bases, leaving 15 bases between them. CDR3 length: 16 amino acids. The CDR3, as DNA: TGCGCCAGCAGCCAGATCGACCGGGACATCTACAATGAGCAGTTCTTC. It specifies CASSQIDRDIYNEQFF.

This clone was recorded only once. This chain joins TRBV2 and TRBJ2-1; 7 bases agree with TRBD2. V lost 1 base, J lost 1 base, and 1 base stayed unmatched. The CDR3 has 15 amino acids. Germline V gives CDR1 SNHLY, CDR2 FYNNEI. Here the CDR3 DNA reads TGTGCCAGCAGTGAAGGGGGGGGATCCTACAATGAGCAGTTCTTC. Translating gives CASSEGGGSYNEQFF.

The CDR3 nucleotides read TGTGCCAGCAGCTTAGCGCCGGGACAGACAAATCACAATGAGCAGTTCTTC. Translation gives CASSLAPGQTNHNEQFF. The rearrangement joins TRBV7-2 to TRBJ2-1; 7 nucleotides align to TRBD1. After removal of 0 bases from V and 5 bases from J, the junction contained 10 bases not matched to a gene. The V gene's germline CDR1 is SGHTA and CDR2 FQGNSA. The CDR3 is 17 amino acids.

CDR3 in amino acids: CAISESNWPGGAGPDGPYNEQFF. CDR3 DNA: TGTGCCATCAGTGAGTCGAACTGGCCCGGGGGAGCGGGGCCCGATGGCCCCTACAATGAGCAGTTCTTC. J is TRBJ2-1 and V is TRBV10-3, with 7 bases identical to TRBD2. V lost 0 bases and J lost 2; bases outside the gene matches: 25. Germline V gene data show CDR1 as ENHRY and CDR2 as SYGVKD. The CDR3 contains 23 residues.

The CDR3 loop reads CASSQPVDEQFF. For the CDR3, the DNA is TGCGCCAGCAGCCAACCTGTCGATGAGCAGTTCTTC. The chain uses TRBV4-1 and TRBJ2-1, with D uncertain. Per the germline V gene, CDR1 is MGHRA and CDR2 is YSYEKL. CDR3 length: 12 amino acids. V lost 2 bases and J 8 bases, leaving 7 bases between the germline ends.

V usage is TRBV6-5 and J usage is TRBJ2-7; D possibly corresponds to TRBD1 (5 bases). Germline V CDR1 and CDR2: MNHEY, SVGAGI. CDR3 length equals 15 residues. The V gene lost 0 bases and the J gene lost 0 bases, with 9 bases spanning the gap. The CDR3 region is CASSYSQGNSYEQYF. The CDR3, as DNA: TGTGCCAGCAGTTACTCGCAGGGTAACTCCTACGAGCAGTACTTC.

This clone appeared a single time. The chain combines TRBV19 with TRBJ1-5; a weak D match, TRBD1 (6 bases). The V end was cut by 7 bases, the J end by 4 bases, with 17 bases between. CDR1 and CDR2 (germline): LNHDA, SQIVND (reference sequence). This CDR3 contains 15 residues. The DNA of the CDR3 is TGTGCCAGTACCCGAGGGCAGGGGTATAATCAGCCCCAGCATTTT. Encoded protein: CASTRGQGYNQPQHF.

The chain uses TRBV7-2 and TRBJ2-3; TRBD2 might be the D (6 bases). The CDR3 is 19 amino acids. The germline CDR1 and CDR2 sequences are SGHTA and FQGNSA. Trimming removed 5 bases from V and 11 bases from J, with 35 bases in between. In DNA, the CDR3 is TGTGCCAGCAGCCGAGAGAGAGGAGGGGCGCCGAGTTTGAATCGGAGGCAGTATTTT. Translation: CASSRERGGAPSLNRRQYF.

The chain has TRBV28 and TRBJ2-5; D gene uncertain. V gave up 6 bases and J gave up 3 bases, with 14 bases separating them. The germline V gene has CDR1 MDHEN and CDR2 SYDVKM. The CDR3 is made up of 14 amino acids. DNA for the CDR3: TGTGCCAGCAGGCCAAAGCGTACAAAAGAGACCCAGTACTTC. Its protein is CASRPKRTKETQYF.

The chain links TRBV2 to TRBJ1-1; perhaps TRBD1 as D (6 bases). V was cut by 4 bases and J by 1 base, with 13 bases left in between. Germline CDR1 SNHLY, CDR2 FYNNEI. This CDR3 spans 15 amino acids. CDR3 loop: CASSARGLWNTEAFF. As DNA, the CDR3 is TGTGCCAGCAGTGCCAGGGGTTTGTGGAACACTGAAGCTTTCTTT.

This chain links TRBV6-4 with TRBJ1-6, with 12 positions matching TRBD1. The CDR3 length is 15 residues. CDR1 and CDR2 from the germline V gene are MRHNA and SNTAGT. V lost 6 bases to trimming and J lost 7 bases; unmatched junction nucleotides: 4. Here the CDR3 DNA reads TGTGCCAGCAGAATGGGACAGGGGGCGAATTCACCCCTCCACTTT. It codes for CASRMGQGANSPLHF.

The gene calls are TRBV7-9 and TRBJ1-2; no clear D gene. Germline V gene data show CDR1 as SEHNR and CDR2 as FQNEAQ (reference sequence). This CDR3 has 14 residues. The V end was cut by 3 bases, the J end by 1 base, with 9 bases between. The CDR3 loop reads CASSFEGFNYGYTF. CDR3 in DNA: TGTGCCAGCAGCTTTGAGGGTTTTAACTATGGCTACACCTTC.

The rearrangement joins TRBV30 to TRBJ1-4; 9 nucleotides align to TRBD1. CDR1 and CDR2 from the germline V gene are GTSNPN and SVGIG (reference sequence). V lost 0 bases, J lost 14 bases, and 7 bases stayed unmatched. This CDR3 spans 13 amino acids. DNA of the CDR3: TGTGCCTGGAGTGTACAATTGGGACAGGGCCTGTTTTTT. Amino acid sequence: CAWSVQLGQGLFF.

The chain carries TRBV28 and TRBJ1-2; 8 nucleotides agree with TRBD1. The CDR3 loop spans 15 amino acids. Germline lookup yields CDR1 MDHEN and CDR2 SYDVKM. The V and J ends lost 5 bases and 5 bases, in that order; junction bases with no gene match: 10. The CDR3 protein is CASSLTGTGRYGYTF. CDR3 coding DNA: TGTGCCAGCAGTCTTACCGGGACAGGACGTTATGGCTACACCTTC.

Written as DNA, the CDR3 is TGTGCCAGCAGCTACCTCACAGGGAAGCAGTACTTC. It yields the protein CASSYLTGKQYF. This chain links TRBV13 with TRBJ2-7; the D gene is possibly TRBD1 (6 bases). With 4 bases removed from V and 8 bases from J, the gap between germline ends came to 12 bases. This CDR3 contains 12 residues. In germline, CDR1 is PRHDT, CDR2 FYEKMQ (reference sequence).

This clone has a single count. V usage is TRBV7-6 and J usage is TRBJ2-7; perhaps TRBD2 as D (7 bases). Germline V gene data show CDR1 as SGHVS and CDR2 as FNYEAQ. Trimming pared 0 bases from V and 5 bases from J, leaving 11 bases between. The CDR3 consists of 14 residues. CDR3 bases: TGTGCCAGCAGCTTAGCGGGGGGGCCCGACGAGCAGTACTTC. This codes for CASSLAGGPDEQYF.

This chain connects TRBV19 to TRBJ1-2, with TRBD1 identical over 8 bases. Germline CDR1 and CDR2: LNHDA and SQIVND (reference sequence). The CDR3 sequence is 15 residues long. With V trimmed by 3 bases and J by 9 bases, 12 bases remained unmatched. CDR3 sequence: CASSIPNTGGQSYTF. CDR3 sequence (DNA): TGTGCCAGTAGTATCCCCAACACAGGGGGTCAAAGCTACACCTTC. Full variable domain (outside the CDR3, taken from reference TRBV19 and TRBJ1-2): DGGITQSPKYLFRKEGQNVTLSCEQNLNHDAMYWYRQDPGQGLRLIYYSQIVNDFQKGDIAEGYSVSREKKESFPLTVTSAQKNPTAFYLCASSIPNTGGQSYTFGSGTRLTVV.

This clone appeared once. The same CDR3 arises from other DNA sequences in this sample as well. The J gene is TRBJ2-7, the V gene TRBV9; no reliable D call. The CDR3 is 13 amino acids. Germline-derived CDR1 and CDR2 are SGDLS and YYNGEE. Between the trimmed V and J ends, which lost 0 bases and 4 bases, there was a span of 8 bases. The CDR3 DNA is TGTGCCAGCAGCGTAGACCCGGGTTACGAGCAGTACTTC. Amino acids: CASSVDPGYEQYF.

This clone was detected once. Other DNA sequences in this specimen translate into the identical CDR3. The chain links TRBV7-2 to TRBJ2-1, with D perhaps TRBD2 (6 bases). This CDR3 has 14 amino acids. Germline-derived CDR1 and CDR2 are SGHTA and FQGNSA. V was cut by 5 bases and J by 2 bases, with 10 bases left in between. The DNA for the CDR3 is TGTGCCAGCAGCCCCGGAGGGGCCTACAATGAGCAGTTCTTC. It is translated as CASSPGGAYNEQFF.

For the CDR3, the DNA is TGCGCCAGCAGCCACTCCAATGTCTACGAGCAGTACTTC. The encoded protein is CASSHSNVYEQYF. V gene TRBV5-1 combines with J gene TRBJ2-7; D is unclear. Deletions cut 4 bases from V and 3 bases from J, with 11 bases between. Germline loops: CDR1 SGHRS, CDR2 YFSETQ. The CDR3 contains 13 residues.

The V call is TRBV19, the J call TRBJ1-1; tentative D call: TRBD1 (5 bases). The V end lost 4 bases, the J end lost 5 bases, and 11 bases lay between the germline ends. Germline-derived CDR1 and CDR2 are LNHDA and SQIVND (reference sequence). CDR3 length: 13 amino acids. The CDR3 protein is CASSRGRMTEAFF. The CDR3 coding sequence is TGTGCCAGTAGTAGGGGCAGGATGACTGAAGCTTTCTTT. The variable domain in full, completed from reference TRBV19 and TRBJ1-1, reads DGGITQSPKYLFRKEGQNVTLSCEQNLNHDAMYWYRQDPGQGLRLIYYSQIVNDFQKGDIAEGYSVSREKKESFPLTVTSAQKNPTAFYLCASSRGRMTEAFFGQGTRLTVV.

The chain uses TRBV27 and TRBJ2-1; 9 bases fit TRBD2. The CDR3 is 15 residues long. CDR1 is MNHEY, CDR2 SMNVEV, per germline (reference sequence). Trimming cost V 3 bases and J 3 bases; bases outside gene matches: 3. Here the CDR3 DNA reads TGTGCCAGCAGTTTTAGCGGGAGCTTCTACAATGAGCAGTTCTTC. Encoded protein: CASSFSGSFYNEQFF.

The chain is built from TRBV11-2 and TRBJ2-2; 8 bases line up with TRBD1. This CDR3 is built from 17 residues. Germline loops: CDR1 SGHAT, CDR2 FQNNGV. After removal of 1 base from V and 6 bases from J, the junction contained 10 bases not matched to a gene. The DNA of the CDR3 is TGTGCCAGCAGCTTAGCTCTGACAGGGGTTTCGCCCGGGGAGCTGTTTTTT. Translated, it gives CASSLALTGVSPGELFF. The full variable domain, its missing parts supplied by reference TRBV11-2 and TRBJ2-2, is EAGVAQSPRYKIIEKRQSVAFWCNPISGHATLYWYQQILGQGPKLLIQFQNNGVVDDSQLPKDRFSAERLKGVDSTLKIQPAKLEDSAVYLCASSLALTGVSPGELFFGEGSRLTVL.